This TCR beta chain comes out of a study of shared clonotypes between healthy human individuals. Germline V gene lookup returns CDR1 DFQATT and CDR2 SNEGSKA (reference sequence). V shed 5 bases and J shed 3 bases, with 7 bases lying between them. The CDR3 is 11 amino acids. Only in-frame clones appear in the TCRdb table, and some are missing; sequencing was by immunoSEQ multiplex PCR. The data contain around 990,000 clones, approximately 80% of them singletons. The sample holds a few counts of this clone. The sample carries other DNA sequences with the same CDR3. The receptor was isolated from a man younger than 35 in good health. Some clones in this sample may be carry-over from other donors' samples. This chain links TRBV20-1 with TRBJ1-1; possibly TRBD1 for D (5 bases). The specimen sequenced was memory CD4+ T cells from PBMCs. Subset of the sample: CD45RA-negative fraction. CDR3 region: CSARGDTEAFF. The CDR3 nucleotides read TGCAGTGCTCGGGGGGACACTGAAGCTTTCTTT.